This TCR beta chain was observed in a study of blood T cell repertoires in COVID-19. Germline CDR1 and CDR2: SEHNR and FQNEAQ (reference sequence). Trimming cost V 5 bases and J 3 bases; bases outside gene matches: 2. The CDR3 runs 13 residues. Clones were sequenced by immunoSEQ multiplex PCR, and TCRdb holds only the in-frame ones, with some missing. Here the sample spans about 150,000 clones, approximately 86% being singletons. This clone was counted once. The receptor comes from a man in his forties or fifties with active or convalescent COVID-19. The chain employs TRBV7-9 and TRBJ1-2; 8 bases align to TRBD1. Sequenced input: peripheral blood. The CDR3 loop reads CASSGQGYYGYTF. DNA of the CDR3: TGTGCCAGCAGCGGACAGGGCTACTATGGCTACACCTTC.